This entry concerns a single T cell receptor (beta chain). Antigen unknown. This sample was included in a study of OX40 agonist ivuxolimab in advanced cancers. Study at large: Ivuxolimab, an antibody that agonizes OX40 (CD134), was administered to the patients.

The cohort excluded patients with autoimmune disease history or systemic immunosuppression. The table came from immunoSEQ multiplex PCR; TCRdb's copy has only in-frame clones and leaves some out. The repertoire holds roughly 56,000 clones, with over 75% as singletons. Trimming removed 0 bases at V and 3 bases at J, with 12 bases between. Per germline, CDR1 LNHDA and CDR2 SQIVND (reference sequence). The CDR3 is made up of 15 amino acids. Notes on the study in general: The mean number of expanded clones was higher in CD8+ T cells than in CD4+. Blood T cells, both CD4+ and CD8+, expanded clonally by week 6 at 0.1 to 3.0 mg/kg.

This chain uses TRBV19 with TRBJ2-7; D is possibly TRBD1 (6 bases). This clonotype was sampled from an adult with an advanced solid tumor such as melanoma, head and neck, liver or kidney cancer. The sample in question was CD4+ or CD8+ T cells sorted from blood, obtained in a trial of the OX40 agonist ivuxolimab. The CDR3 region is CASSIDETGSYEQYF. The DNA of the CDR3 is TGTGCCAGTAGTATAGATGAAACAGGGAGCTACGAGCAGTACTTC.